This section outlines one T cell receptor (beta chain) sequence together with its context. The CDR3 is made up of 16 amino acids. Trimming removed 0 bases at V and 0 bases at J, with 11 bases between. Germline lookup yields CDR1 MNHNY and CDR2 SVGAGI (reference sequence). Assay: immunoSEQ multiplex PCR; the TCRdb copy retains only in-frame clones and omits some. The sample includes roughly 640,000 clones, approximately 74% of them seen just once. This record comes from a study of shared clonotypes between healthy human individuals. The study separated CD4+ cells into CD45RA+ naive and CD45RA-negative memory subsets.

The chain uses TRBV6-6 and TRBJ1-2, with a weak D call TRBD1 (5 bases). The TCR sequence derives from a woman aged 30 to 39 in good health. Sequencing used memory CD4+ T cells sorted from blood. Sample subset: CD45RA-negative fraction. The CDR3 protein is CASSYSATDANYGYTF. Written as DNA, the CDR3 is TGTGCCAGCAGTTACTCCGCGACAGATGCTAACTATGGCTACACCTTC.